This T cell receptor (beta chain) is from a study of early T cells in non-severe SARS-CoV-2 infection. Germline V gene data show CDR1 as LGHNA and CDR2 as YSLEER. Trimming at V came to 2 bases and at J to 1 base, leaving 5 bases not matched to a gene. The CDR3 covers 15 residues. MiXCR, run by TCRdb on the 5' RACE reads, gives a single entry per CDR3 protein. The sample carries tens of thousands of distinct CDR3 sequences, roughly 9.5% recorded once. This clonotype was obtained from an adult who was a healthcare worker with PCR-confirmed SARS-CoV-2 infection or an uninfected control (not recorded which). The J gene is TRBJ2-7, the V gene TRBV4-3; TRBD1 matches 7 bases. The source material was whole blood. CDR3 residues: CASSQHPGQSYEQYF. The CDR3, as DNA: TGCGCCAGCAGCCAACATCCGGGACAGTCCTACGAGCAGTACTTC.